These T cell receptor beta chains were read from a single sample in a study of technical replicates of blood from several donors. TCRdb's copy holds only in-frame clones and misses some; the assay was immunoSEQ multiplex PCR. The sample lists 65,000 to 85,000 clones; under 95% were seen once. The material sequenced was T cells isolated from PBMCs. The receptors derive from a human donor in good health. The conserved cysteine and the conserved F or W are not part of the CDR3 here.

j_call v_call cdr3_aa
TRBJ1-5 TRBV6-6 ASKQGRNQPQH
TRBJ1-1 TRBV19 ASSIVRESEAF
TRBJ1-1 TRBV7-2 ASRSPRTGNTEAF
TRBJ2-7 TRBV6-1 ASSVSGTGTEQY
TRBJ2-7 TRBV6-4 ASSQFGGADEQY
TRBJ2-3 TRBV19 ASRSGSASTDTQY
TRBJ2-1 TRBV4-1 ASSPREAPNEQF
TRBJ2-2 TRBV6-5 ASRLMPRSGELF
TRBJ1-1 TRBV7-2 ASTPRGAGINTEAF
TRBJ2-1 TRBV6-1 ASSGLEVGEQF
TRBJ1-2 TRBV7-9 ASSFGGQIYGYT
TRBJ2-7 TRBV9 ASTPGPGTGAYEQY
TRBJ1-1 TRBV2 ASSEGVLREEAF
TRBJ2-1 TRBV2 ASSFRGIGNNEQF
TRBJ1-4 TRBV28 ASIFQGATNEKLF
TRBJ2-2 TRBV28 ASTTPSGPGELF
TRBJ2-2 TRBV5-5 ASSLGGGINTGELF
TRBJ1-1 TRBV29-1 SALDTEAF
TRBJ1-1 TRBV14 ASSQDYYLNTEAF
TRBJ2-1 TRBV7-2 ASSRGSQFYNEQF
TRBJ2-5 TRBV5-1 ASSFGTSGSQETQY
TRBJ2-2 TRBV4-1 ASSQLFSGRTGELF
TRBJ1-1 TRBV9 ASSVGLGGNTEAF
TRBJ2-7 TRBV6-5 ASSYDRPYEQY
TRBJ1-2 TRBV5-1 ASSGQGGSYT